A selection of T cell receptor beta chains follows, all from one sample in a study of cytomegalovirus exposure and HLA in healthy donors. Sequenced by immunoSEQ multiplex PCR; TCRdb stores in-frame clones only, minus some. Here the sample spans 150,000 to 200,000 clones, more than 75% being singletons. Sample: PBMCs. The receptors were gathered from a man aged 18-30 years in good health and CMV-seropositive. Both conserved end residues are part of each CDR3. D genes are given only for firm matches. Not all rows give a size; the values are once, few, many and, for expanded clones, a class.

J	D	size	V	CDR3	DNA
TRBJ1-5	-	-	TRBV27	CASSRGQNQPQHF	TGTGCCAGCAGCCGCGGACAGAATCAGCCCCAGCATTTT
TRBJ1-1	-	-	TRBV7-9	CASSLGLDGKTEAFF	TGTGCCAGCAGCTTAGGTTTGGACGGGAAAACTGAAGCTTTCTTT
TRBJ1-5	-	-	TRBV6-5	CASSLGSLQPQHF	TGTGCCAGCAGCCTAGGATCCCTCCAGCCCCAGCATTTT
TRBJ1-4	TRBD1	-	TRBV5-6	CASSTGQGRANEKLFF	TGTGCCAGCAGCACTGGACAGGGAAGGGCTAATGAAAAACTGTTTTTT
TRBJ1-5	TRBD1	-	TRBV28	CASRIRDRGRISNQPQHF	TGTGCCAGCAGAATCCGGGACAGGGGGAGAATTAGCAATCAGCCCCAGCATTTT
TRBJ2-2	TRBD1	-	TRBV4-2	CASSQVQGQGTGPGELFF	TGTGCCAGCAGCCAAGTCCAGGGACAGGGAACCGGACCCGGGGAGCTGTTTTTT
TRBJ1-4	TRBD1	few	TRBV2	CATTTGGEEKLFF	TGTGCCACCACCACAGGGGGGGAAGAAAAACTGTTTTTT
TRBJ2-3	TRBD2	-	TRBV15	CATSLGLATDTQYF	TGTGCCACCAGCCTGGGACTAGCTACAGATACGCAGTATTTT
TRBJ2-5	-	-	TRBV4-2	CASSQDSQSQETQYF	TGTGCCAGCAGCCAAGATTCGCAGTCCCAAGAGACCCAGTACTTC
TRBJ2-1	TRBD2	-	TRBV27	CASSTPRLAGVRGNEQFF	TGTGCCAGCAGTACCCCCAGACTAGCGGGAGTCAGGGGCAATGAGCAGTTCTTC
TRBJ2-3	TRBD2	-	TRBV4-2	CASSQPSGREPTDTQYF	TGTGCCAGCAGCCAGCCTAGCGGGAGGGAACCCACAGATACGCAGTATTTT
TRBJ1-3	TRBD1	-	TRBV12-5	CASGLGTGGNTIYF	TGTGCTAGTGGTTTGGGGACAGGCGGAAACACCATATATTTT
TRBJ1-2	-	-	TRBV5-6	CASSLSGLSIYGYTF	TGTGCCAGCAGCTTGTCCGGCCTTAGCATATATGGCTACACCTTC
TRBJ2-7	TRBD1	-	TRBV15	CATTPGQGDDEQYF	TGTGCCACCACCCCGGGACAGGGGGACGACGAGCAGTACTTC
TRBJ1-1	TRBD1	-	TRBV4-1	CASSKDRGPGTEAFF	TGCGCCAGCAGCAAGGACAGGGGGCCCGGCACTGAAGCTTTCTTT
TRBJ2-1	-	-	TRBV27	CASSLTGLENNEQFF	TGTGCCAGCAGTTTAACGGGTCTCGAAAACAATGAGCAGTTCTTC
TRBJ2-1	TRBD1	few	TRBV19	CASTRQGNEQFF	TGTGCCAGTACCCGACAGGGGAATGAGCAGTTCTTC
TRBJ2-3	TRBD1	-	TRBV2	CASTPGQAPSGLDTQYF	TGTGCCAGTACTCCGGGACAGGCTCCGTCGGGCCTAGATACGCAGTATTTT
TRBJ2-1	TRBD1	-	TRBV6-9	CASSPTGESYNEQFF	TGTGCCAGCAGCCCGACAGGGGAGTCCTACAATGAGCAGTTCTTC
TRBJ2-1	-	-	TRBV14	CASSQQGLRQFF	TGTGCCAGCAGCCAACAGGGGCTTAGGCAGTTCTTC
TRBJ2-2	-	few	TRBV28	CASMTASDYTGELFF	TGTGCCAGCATGACGGCCAGTGACTACACCGGGGAGCTGTTTTTT
TRBJ2-3	-	-	TRBV7-2	CASKGQGTKDTQYF	TGTGCCAGCAAGGGGCAGGGGACAAAAGATACGCAGTATTTT